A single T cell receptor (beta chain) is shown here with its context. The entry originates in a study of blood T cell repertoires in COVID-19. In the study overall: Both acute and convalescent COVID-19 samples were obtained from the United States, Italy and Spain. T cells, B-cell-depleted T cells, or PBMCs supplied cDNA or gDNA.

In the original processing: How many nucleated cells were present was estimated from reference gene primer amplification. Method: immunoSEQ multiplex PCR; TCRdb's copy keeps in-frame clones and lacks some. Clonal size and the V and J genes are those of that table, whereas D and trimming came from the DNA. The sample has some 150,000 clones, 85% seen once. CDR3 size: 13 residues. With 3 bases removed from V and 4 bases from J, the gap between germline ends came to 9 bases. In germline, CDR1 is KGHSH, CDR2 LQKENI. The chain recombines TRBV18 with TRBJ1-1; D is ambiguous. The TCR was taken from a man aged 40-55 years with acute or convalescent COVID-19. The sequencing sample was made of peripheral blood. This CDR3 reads CASSPPGPTEAFF. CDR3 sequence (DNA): TGTGCCAGCTCACCCCCTGGGCCCACTGAAGCTTTCTTT.